This T cell receptor (beta chain) is drawn from a study of shared clonotypes between healthy human individuals (dated by TCRdb to the early 2020s). Regarding the study in general: The cohort comprised two women and a few men aged 18 to 49 years. For each donor, CD4 naive and CD4 memory were each run on three plates, CD8 naive on two plates, and CD8 memory on one plate. The study deeply sequenced blood TCR repertoires of five healthy adults to estimate repertoire size and the extent of clonotype sharing between individuals. To increase sequencing depth and limit assay-specific biases, TCR repertoire library preparation and sequencing were carried out by different laboratories using diverse techniques. Per donor, leukapheresis produced somewhere between about 0.94 and 9.5 billion PBMCs. General study outcomes and caveats: Naive subsets generally had larger estimated clonotype richness than memory subsets. Sampling was restricted to blood, and TCR repertoires in tissue are likely to differ from TCR repertoires in blood. When several donors were compared, the shared fraction of clonotypes was about 5.4% for naive CD4, 3% to 4% for naive CD8, 2.3% for memory CD4, and 0.35% to 0.4% for memory CD8. Pairwise subsampling led to the expectation that sequencing depth would affect the degree of clonotype sharing among donors. Even with the large sequencing depth, rarefaction of the sorted-subset datasets indicated that sequencing was incomplete. Because the study included a small number of donors, the genetic and exposure-history diversity represented was limited. Higher generation probabilities were observed for clonotypes shared by all four sorted-subset donors than for non-shared clonotypes.

The junction shows trimming of 8 bases on V and 5 bases on J, plus 10 bases between the germline ends. CDR1 MDHEN and CDR2 SYDVKM are derived from the germline V gene. Including the terminal cysteine and phenylalanine, the CDR3 comprises 11 residues. Only the CDR3 region is kept as DNA, spanning 33 bases read in frame from base 1. TCR CDR3 regions were amplified from genomic DNA by multiplex PCR using the deep immunoSEQ assay. Extracted genomic DNA from each cell subset was distributed evenly across all wells of several immunoSEQ 96-well plates, and each plate was treated as a replicate. For sorted subsets, roughly 200 ng of genomic DNA, equivalent to roughly 30,000 T cell genomes, went into each replicate PCR. Purified libraries were measured with a Qubit 3.0 fluorometer, size-checked on a Bioanalyzer 2100, and measured again with the KAPA Library Quantification kit. Every immunoSEQ 96-well plate was sequenced on a separate single-read 150-cycle Illumina NextSeq 550 flow cell. As for how the authors treated the data: Because only junctional sequences without quality scores were contained in the immunoSEQ output, filtering matching that applied to full-length reads could not be performed. To assign V/J genes and CDR3, sequences were annotated against IMGT germline references using PyIR, a Python wrapper for IgBLAST v1.9. Reads were filtered out if the reads had weak V/J assignments (E-value above 1e-6), no CDR3, stop codons, out-of-frame junctions, or ambiguous translated residues. V3J clonotypes were defined as sequences sharing an identical inferred V gene, J gene, and CDR3 amino acid sequence. Percentage overlap between repertoires was calculated by dividing the number of shared unique clonotypes by the size of the smaller repertoire. Repertoire richness was assessed with RTK rarefaction, the Chao1 estimator, and Recon v2.1 estimates of unobserved clonotypes. Generation probabilities for all TCRbeta clonotypes obtained by the gDNA method from a handful of donors were computed using OLGA. What TCRdb holds here is the immuneACCESS table cut down to in-frame rearrangements. Part of the clones is not present; checked against another copy, under half of the missing clones reflect an unresolved V gene, and the others are unexplained. V and J calls plus clone size are reproduced from that table; the DNA served to infer D and trimming. The sample yields a few hundred thousand clones; approximately 97% were counted once. Approximately 0.057% of the sample is held by the ten biggest clonotypes.

Donors were healthy HIV-negative adults with no recently reported acute infections or vaccinations. Every donor was a Caucasian adult living in Nashville, Tennessee, USA. CD4+ T cells were enriched by magnetic negative selection; naive cells were then positively selected on CD45RA, and the negative fraction formed the memory subset. Blood was obtained by leukapheresis, after which PBMCs were separated by Ficoll-Histopaque density gradient centrifugation and cryopreserved in liquid nitrogen vapor phase. Analytical flow cytometry was used to check the purity and quantity of each magnetically sorted T cell population. From each sorted fraction, genomic DNA was isolated and quantified by UV absorbance on a Nanodrop 2000c. This clone showed up just once. The antigen this receptor binds is unknown. The record has no base qualities; no much larger clone is one base away.

This clonotype was obtained from a woman between 25 and 40 years old in good health. Input material: naive CD4+ T cells sorted from blood. Sample cell subset or site, as interpreted from the label and publication: CD45RA+ positively selected. The chain is made from TRBV28 and TRBJ2-7; possibly the D gene is TRBD2, per 5 matching bases. DNA sequence: TGTGCCAGCGGGAGCCCCGACGAGCAGTACTTC. The translation is CASGSPDEQYF.